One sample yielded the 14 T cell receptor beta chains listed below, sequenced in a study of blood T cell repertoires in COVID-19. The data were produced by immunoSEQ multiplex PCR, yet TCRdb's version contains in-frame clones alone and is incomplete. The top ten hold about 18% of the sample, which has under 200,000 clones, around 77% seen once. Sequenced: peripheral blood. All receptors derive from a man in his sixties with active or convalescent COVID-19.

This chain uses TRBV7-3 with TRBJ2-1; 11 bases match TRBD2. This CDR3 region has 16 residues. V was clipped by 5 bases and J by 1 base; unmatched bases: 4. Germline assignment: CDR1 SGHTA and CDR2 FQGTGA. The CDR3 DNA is TGTGCCAGCAGCCGTAGCGGGAGGGTTTCCTACAATGAGCAGTTCTTC. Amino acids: CASSRSGRVSYNEQFF.

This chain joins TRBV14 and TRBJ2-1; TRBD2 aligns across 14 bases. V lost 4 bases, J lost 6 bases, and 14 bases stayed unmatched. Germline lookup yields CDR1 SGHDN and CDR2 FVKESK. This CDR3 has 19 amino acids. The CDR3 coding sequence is TGTGCCAGCAGCCCGACCCCGGGACTAGCGGGAGTCCGGCGCAATGAGCAGTTCTTC. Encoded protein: CASSPTPGLAGVRRNEQFF.

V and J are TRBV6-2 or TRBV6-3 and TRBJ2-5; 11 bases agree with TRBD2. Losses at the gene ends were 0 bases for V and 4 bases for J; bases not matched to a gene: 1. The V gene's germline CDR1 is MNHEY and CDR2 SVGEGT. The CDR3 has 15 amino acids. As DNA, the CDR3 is TGTGCCAGCAGTTACTCGGGACTAGCGGCAGAGACCCAGTACTTC. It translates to CASSYSGLAAETQYF.

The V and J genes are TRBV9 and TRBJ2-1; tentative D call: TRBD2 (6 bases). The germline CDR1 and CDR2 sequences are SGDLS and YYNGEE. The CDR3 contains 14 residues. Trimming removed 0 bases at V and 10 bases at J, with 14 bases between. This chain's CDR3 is CASSVGGWGREQFF. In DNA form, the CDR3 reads TGTGCCAGCAGCGTAGGCGGGTGGGGGAGGGAGCAGTTCTTC.

The CDR3 DNA reads as TGTGCCAGCAGTTCCCTAGCGGGATGGTCCTACGAGCAGTACTTC. This sequence encodes CASSSLAGWSYEQYF. V gene TRBV6-5 combines with J gene TRBJ2-7; 9 positions agree with TRBD2. The length of the CDR3 is 15 residues. Germline values: CDR1 MNHEY, CDR2 SVGAGI. The trim removed 4 bases at V and 1 base at J, leaving 5 bases unmatched.

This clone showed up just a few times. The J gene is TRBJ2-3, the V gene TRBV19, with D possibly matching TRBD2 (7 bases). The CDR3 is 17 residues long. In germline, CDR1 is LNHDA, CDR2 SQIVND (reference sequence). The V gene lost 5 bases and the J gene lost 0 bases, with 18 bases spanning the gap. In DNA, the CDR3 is TGTGCCAGTAGTCAAACGGGGGGCGCCCCTAGCACAGATACGCAGTATTTT. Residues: CASSQTGGAPSTDTQYF.

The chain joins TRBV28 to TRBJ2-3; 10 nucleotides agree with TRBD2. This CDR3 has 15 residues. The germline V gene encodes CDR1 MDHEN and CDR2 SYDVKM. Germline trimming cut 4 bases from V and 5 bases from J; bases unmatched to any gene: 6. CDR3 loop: CASSSLAGAQDTQYF. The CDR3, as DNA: TGTGCCAGCAGTTCGCTAGCGGGAGCACAAGATACGCAGTATTTT.

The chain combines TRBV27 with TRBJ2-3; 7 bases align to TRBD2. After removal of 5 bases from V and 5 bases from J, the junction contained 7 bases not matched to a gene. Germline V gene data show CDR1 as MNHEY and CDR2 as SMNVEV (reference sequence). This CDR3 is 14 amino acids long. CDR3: CASSPGLEGDTQYF. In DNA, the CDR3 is TGTGCCAGCAGTCCTGGACTAGAGGGAGATACGCAGTATTTT.

CDR3 region: CASPSGTGTEAFF. In DNA, the CDR3 is TGTGCCAGCCCTTCGGGCACAGGCACTGAAGCTTTCTTT. This chain joins TRBV28 and TRBJ1-1; a possible D gene is TRBD1 (5 bases). There are 13 residues in the CDR3. Trimming left V 8 bases short and J 4 bases short, with 14 bases between. The V gene's germline CDR1 is MDHEN and CDR2 SYDVKM.

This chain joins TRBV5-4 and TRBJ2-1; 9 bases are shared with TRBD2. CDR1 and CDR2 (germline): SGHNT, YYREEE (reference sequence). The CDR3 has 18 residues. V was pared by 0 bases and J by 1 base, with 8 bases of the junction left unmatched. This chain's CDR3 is CASSLASSGIRSYNEQFF. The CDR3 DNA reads TGTGCCAGCAGCTTGGCCTCTAGCGGGATTCGTTCCTACAATGAGCAGTTCTTC.

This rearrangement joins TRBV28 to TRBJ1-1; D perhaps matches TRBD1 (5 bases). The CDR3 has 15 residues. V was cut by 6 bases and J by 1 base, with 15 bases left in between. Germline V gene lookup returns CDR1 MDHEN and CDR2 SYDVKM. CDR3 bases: TGTGCCAGCAGCCCCGGGGGAGGGAGGAACACTGAAGCTTTCTTT. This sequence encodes CASSPGGGRNTEAFF.

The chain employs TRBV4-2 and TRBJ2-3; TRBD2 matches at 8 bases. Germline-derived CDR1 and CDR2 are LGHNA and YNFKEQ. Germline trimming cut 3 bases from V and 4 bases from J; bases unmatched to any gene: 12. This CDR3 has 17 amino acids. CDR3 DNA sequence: TGTGCCAGCAGCCAGCGGGGGAGCGGGAGAGTTGCAGATACGCAGTATTTT. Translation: CASSQRGSGRVADTQYF.

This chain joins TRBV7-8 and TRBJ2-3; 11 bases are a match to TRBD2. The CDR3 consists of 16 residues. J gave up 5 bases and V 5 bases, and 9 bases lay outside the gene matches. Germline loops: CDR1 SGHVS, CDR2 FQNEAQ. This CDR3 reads CASSARRLAGGDTQYF. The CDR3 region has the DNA TGTGCCAGCAGCGCCCGGCGGCTAGCGGGGGGAGATACGCAGTATTTT.

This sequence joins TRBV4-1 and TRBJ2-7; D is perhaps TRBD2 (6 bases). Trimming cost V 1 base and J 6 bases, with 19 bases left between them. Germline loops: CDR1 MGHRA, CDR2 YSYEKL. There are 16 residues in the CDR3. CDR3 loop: CASSQVQPGSGGEQYF. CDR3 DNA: TGCGCCAGCAGCCAAGTCCAACCCGGGAGTGGAGGCGAGCAGTACTTC.